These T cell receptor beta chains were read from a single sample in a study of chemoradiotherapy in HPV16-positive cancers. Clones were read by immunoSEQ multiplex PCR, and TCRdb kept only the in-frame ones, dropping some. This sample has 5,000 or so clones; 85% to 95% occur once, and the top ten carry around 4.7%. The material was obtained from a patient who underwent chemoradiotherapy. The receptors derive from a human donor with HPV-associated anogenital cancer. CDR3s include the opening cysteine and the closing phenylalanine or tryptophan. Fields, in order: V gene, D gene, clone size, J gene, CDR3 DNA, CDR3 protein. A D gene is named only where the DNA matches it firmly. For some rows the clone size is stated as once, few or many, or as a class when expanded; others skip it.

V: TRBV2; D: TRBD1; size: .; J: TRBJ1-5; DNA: TGTGCCAGCGGAGGGACAGAAGTCTGGCAGCCCCAGCATTTT; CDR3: CASGGTEVWQPQHF
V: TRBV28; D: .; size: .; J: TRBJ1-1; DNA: TGTGCCAGCAGTCCAATTACTGAAGCTTTCTTT; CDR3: CASSPITEAFF
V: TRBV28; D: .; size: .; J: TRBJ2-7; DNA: TGTGCCAGCAGCTCAGACAGCGAAAGATCCTACGAGCAGTACTTC; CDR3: CASSSDSERSYEQYF
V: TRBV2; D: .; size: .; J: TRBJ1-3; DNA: TGTGCCAGCATGCTGTCTGGAAACACCATATATTTT; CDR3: CASMLSGNTIYF
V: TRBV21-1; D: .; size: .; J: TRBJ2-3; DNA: TGTGCCAGCAGCGCGTCGACTCGCACAGATACGCAGTATTTT; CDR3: CASSASTRTDTQYF
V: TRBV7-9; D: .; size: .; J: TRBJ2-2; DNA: TGTGCCAGCAGCCCTGGTGGGGGCCGAAACACCGGGGAGCTGTTTTTT; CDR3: CASSPGGGRNTGELFF
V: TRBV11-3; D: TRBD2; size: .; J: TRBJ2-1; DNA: TGTGCCAGCAGCTCGAGGACTAGCGGCTCCTACAATGAGCAGTTCTTC; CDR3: CASSSRTSGSYNEQFF
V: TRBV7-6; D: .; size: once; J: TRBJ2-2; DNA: TGTGCCAGCAGCTTAGTGTCGGTCGGGGAGCTGTTTTTT; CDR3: CASSLVSVGELFF
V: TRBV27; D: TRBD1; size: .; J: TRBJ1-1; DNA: TGTGCCAGCAGTCCGACAGGACAGGAGGTAGCTTTCTTT; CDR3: CASSPTGQEVAFF
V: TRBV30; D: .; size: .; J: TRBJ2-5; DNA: TGTGCCTGGAGTGAGCAAGAGACCCAGTACTTC; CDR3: CAWSEQETQYF
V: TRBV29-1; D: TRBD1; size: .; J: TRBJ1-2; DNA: TGCAGCGTTCCCGCACCGGGACAGGGGTTTGGTGGCTACACCTTC; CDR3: CSVPAPGQGFGGYTF
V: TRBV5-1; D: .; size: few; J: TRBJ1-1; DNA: TGCGCCAGCAGCTTGTGGGGCGTGAACACTGAAGCTTTCTTT; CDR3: CASSLWGVNTEAFF
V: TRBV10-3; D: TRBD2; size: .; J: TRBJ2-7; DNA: TGTGCCATCAGTGATCCTAGCGGGGGAACCTACGAGCAGTACTTC; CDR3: CAISDPSGGTYEQYF
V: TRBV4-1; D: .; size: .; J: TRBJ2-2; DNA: TGCGCCAGCAGCCCCCTAATGAACACCGGGGAGCTGTTTTTT; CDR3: CASSPLMNTGELFF
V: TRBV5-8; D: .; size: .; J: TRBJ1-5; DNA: TGTGCCAGCAGACCGACAGGTAATAGCAATCAGCCCCAGCATTTT; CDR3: CASRPTGNSNQPQHF
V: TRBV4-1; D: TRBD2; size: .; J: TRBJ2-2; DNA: TGCGCCAGCTGGGGAGGGCGGGACACCGGGGAGCTGTTTTTT; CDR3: CASWGGRDTGELFF
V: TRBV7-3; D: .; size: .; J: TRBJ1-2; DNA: TGTGCCAGCAGCTACGACCAGGCAGGAGGCTACACCTTC; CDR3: CASSYDQAGGYTF
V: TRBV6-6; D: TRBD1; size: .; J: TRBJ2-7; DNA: TGTGCCAGCTCCGGGACAGGGTGGCTCTACGAGCAGTACTTC; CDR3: CASSGTGWLYEQYF
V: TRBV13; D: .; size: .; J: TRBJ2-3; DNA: TGTGCCAGCAGCACCGGCACAGATACGCAGTATTTT; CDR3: CASSTGTDTQYF
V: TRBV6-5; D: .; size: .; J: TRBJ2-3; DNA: TGTGCCAGCAGGCCTACTTGGGCCCTCAAAGATACGCAGTATTTT; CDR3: CASRPTWALKDTQYF
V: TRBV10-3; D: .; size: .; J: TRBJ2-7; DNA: TGTGCCATCAGTGAGTCTCATCGCTTTAGGGCCTCCTACGAGCAGTACTTC; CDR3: CAISESHRFRASYEQYF
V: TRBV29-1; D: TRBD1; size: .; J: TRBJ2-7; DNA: TGCAGCGTGACGACAGGGTCCGAGCAGTACTTC; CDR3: CSVTTGSEQYF
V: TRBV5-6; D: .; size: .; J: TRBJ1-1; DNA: TGTGCCAGCAGTTCTCGAGGACGAGGAAACACTGAAGCTTTCTTT; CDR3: CASSSRGRGNTEAFF
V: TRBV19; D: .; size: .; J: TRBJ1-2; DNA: TGTGCCAGTAGTATCCCTGACAGGAACTATGGCTACACCTTC; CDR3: CASSIPDRNYGYTF
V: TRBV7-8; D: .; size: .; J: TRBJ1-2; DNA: TGTGCCAGCAGCTCACTACTGGATGGGGACTATGGCTACACCTTC; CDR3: CASSSLLDGDYGYTF
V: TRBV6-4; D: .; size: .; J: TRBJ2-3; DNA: TGTGCCAGCAGTGACTCAGCAGAAAGCAAAGATACGCAGTATTTT; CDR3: CASSDSAESKDTQYF
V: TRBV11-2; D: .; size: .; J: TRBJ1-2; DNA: TGTGCCAGCAGCTTAGAGGGTAACTATGGCTACACCTTC; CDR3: CASSLEGNYGYTF
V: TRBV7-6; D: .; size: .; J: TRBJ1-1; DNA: TGTGCCAGCAGCGCGGAGGGACACACTGAAGCTTTCTTT; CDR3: CASSAEGHTEAFF
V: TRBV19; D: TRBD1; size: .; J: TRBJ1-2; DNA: TGTGCCAGTAGTATAGGGGACAGGCCCTATGGCTACACCTTC; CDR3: CASSIGDRPYGYTF
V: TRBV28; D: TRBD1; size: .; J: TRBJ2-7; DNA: TGTGCCACCGGACCGGGACAGGGAATAGTATACGAGCAGTACTTC; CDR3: CATGPGQGIVYEQYF
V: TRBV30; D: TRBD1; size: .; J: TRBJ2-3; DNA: TGTGCCTGGTCAACAGGGGGCGGCACAGATACGCAGTATTTT; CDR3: CAWSTGGGTDTQYF
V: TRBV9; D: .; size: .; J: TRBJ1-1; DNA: TGTGCCAGCAGCGTAGGGCAGACGAACACTGAAGCTTTCTTT; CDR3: CASSVGQTNTEAFF
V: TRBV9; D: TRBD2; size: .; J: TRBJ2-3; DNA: TGTGCCAGCAGCGTATTCATGGGGGGGGAGACAGATACGCAGTATTTT; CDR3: CASSVFMGGETDTQYF
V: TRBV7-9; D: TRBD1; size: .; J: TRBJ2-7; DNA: TGTGCCAGCAGCCGGACAGGCTACGAGCAGTACTTC; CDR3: CASSRTGYEQYF
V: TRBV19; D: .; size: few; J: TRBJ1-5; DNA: TGTGCCAGTAGTACCGGGACGGCTTATAGCAATCAGCCCCAGCATTTT; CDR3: CASSTGTAYSNQPQHF
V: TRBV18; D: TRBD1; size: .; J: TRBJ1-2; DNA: TGTGCCAGCTCTCGGGACAGGGCGGCTGGCTACACCTTC; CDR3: CASSRDRAAGYTF
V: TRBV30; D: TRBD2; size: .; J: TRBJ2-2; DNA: TGTGCCTGGAACTTTGGACGGGGGGGGATAAACACCGGGGAGCTGTTTTTT; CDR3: CAWNFGRGGINTGELFF
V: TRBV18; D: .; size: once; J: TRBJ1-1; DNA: TGTGCCAGCTCACCCCGAGGGGGGGGATCGAACACTGAAGCTTTCTTT; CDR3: CASSPRGGGSNTEAFF
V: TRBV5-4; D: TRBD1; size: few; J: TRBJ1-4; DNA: TGTGCCAGCAGTGACAACAGGGGGATTAATGAAAAACTGTTTTTT; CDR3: CASSDNRGINEKLFF
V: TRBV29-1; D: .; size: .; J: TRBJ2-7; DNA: TGCAGCTACCTATCCGGGGGAAACTACGAGCAGTACTTC; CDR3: CSYLSGGNYEQYF
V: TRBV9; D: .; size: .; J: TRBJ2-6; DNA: TGTGCCAGCAGCGTAGGTATAGGGGCCAACGTCCTGACTTTC; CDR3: CASSVGIGANVLTF
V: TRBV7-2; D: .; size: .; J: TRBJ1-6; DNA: TGTGCCAGCAGCCGGCGTAGGGGGGATTCACCCCTCCACTTT; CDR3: CASSRRRGDSPLHF
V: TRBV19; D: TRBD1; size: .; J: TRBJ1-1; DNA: TGTGCCAGTACTACACAGGGGGCGAGGCGCACTGAAGCTTTCTTT; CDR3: CASTTQGARRTEAFF
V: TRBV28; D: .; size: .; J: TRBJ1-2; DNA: TGTGCCAGCAGTTTAAGTCCCTTGGGGCTACAAGGCTACACCTTC; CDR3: CASSLSPLGLQGYTF
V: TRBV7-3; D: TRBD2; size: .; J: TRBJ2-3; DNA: TGTGCCAGCAGCTCCAGCGGGGGGTCCACAGATACGCAGTATTTT; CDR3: CASSSSGGSTDTQYF
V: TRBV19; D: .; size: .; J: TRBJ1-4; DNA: TGTGCCAGTAGTCCCTTCGGGCAGGTCGCTAATGAAAAACTGTTTTTT; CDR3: CASSPFGQVANEKLFF